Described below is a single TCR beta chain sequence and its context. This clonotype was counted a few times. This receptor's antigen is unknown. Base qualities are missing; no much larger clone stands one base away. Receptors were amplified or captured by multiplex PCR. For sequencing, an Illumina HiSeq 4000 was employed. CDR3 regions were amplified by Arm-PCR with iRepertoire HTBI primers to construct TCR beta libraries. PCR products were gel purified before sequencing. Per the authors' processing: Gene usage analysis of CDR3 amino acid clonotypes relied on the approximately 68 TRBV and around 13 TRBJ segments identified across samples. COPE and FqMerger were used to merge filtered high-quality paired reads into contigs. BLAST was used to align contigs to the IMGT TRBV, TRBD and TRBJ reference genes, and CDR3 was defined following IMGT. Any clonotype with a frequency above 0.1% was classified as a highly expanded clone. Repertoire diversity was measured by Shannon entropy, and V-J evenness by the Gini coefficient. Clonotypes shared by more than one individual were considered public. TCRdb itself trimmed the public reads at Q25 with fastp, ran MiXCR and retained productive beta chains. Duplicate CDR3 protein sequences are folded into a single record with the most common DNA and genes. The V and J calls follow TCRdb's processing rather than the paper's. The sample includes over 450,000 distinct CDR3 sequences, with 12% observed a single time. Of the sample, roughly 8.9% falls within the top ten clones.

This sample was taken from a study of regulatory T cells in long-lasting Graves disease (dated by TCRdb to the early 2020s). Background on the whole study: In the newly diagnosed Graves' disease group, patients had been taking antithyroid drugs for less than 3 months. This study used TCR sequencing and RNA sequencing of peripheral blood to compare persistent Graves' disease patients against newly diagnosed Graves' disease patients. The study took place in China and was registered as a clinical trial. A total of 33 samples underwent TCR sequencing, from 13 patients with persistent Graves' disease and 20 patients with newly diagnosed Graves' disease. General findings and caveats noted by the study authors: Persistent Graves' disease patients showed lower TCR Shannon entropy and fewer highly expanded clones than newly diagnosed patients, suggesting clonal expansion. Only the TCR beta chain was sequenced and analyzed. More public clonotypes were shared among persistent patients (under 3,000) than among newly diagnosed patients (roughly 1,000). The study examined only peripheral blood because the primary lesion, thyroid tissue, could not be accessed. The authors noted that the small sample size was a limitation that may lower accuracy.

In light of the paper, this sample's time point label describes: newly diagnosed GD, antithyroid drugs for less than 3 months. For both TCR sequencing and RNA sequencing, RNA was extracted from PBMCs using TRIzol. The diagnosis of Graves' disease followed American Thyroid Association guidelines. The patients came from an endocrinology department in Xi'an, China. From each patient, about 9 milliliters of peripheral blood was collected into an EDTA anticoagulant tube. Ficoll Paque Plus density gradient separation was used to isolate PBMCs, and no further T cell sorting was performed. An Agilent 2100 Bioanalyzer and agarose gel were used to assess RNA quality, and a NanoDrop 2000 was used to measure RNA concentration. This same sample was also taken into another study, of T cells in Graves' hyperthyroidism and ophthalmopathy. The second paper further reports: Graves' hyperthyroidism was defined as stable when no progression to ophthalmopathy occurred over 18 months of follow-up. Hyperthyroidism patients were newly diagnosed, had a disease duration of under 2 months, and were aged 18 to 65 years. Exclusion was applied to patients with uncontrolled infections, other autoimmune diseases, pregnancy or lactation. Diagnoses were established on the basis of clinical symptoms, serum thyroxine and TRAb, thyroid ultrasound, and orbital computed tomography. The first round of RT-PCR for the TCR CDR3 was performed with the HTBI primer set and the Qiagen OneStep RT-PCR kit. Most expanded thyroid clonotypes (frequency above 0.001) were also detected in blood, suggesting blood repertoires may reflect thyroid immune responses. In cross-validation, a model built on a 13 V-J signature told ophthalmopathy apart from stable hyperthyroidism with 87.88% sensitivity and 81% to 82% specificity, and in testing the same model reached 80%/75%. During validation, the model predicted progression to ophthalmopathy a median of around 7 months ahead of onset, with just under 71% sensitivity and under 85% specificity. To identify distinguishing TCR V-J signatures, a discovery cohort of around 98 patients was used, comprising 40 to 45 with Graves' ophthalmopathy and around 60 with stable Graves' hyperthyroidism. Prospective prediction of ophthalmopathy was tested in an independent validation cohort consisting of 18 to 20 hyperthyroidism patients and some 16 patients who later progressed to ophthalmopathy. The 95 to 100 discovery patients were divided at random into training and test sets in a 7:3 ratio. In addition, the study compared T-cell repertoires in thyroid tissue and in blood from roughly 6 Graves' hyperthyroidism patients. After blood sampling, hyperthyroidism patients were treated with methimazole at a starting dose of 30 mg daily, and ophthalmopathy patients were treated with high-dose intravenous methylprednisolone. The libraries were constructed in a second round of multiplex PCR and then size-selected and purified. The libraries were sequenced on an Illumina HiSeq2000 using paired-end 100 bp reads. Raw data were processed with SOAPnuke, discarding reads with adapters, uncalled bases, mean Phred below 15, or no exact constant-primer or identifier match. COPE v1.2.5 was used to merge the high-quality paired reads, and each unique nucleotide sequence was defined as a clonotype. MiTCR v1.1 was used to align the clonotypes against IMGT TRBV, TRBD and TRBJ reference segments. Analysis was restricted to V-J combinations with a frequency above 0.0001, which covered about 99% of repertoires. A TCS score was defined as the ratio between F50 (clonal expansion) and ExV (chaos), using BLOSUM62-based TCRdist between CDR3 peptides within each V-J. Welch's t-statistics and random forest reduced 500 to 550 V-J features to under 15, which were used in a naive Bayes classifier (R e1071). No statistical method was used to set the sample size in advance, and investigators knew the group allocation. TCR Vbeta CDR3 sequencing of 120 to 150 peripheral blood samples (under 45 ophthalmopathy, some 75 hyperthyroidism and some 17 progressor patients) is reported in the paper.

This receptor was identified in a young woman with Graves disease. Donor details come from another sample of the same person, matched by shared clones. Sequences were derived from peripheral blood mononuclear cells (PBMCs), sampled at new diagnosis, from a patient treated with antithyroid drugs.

The nucleotides read TGTGCCAGTAGTATAGGGGGGGGACAGGGGCGGCGAGCTTTCTTT. Protein translation: CASSIGGGQGRRAFF. The rearranged chain carries TRBV19 and TRBJ1-1, with TRBD1 matching 10 junction bases. Via the germline V gene (reference sequence), CDR1 is LNHDA and CDR2 SQIVND. The CDR3 measures 15 amino acids from cysteine to phenylalanine. The retained sequence is limited to the CDR3, 45 bases, with the frame set at the first base. Germline trimming: 1 base from V, 10 bases from J; junction bases outside gene matches: 9.